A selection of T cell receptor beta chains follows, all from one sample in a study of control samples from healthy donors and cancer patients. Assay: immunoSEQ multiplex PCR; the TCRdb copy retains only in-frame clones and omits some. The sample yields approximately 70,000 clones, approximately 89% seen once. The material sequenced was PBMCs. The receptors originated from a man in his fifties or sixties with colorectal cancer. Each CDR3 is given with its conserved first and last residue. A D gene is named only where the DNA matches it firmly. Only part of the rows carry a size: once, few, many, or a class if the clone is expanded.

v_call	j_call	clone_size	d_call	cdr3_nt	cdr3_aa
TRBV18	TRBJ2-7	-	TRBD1	TGTGCCAGCTCACCTGGACAGGGGAACTACGAGCAGTACTTC	CASSPGQGNYEQYF
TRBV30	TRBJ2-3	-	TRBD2	TGTGCCTGGAGTCGTCAGCGGGGGGGCGATGCGCAGTATTTT	CAWSRQRGGDAQYF
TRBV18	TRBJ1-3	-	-	TGTGCCAGCTCACCCCTGTTGGGGGCGGAGGGAAACACCATATATTTT	CASSPLLGAEGNTIYF
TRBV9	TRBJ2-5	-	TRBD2	TGTGCCAGCAGCGTAGGGTCTGGACTAGCGGGTGGTAAACAGACCCAGTACTTC	CASSVGSGLAGGKQTQYF
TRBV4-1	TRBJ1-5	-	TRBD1	TGCGCCAGCAGCCAAGCGGACAGGGGCTATAGCAATCAGCCCCAGCATTTT	CASSQADRGYSNQPQHF
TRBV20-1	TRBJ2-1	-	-	TGCAGTGTACCCACCCCGAATGAGCAGTTCTTC	CSVPTPNEQFF
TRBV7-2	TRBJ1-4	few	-	TGTGCCAGCAGCCCCTGGTCAGGCGGGGAAAAACTGTTTTTT	CASSPWSGGEKLFF
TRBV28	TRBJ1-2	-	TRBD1	TGTGCCAGCAGTAGGACAGGGGCCTCGTTTGGCTACACCTTC	CASSRTGASFGYTF
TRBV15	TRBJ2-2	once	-	TGTGCCACCAGCAGAGATAGGAATACCGGGGAGCTGTTTTTT	CATSRDRNTGELFF
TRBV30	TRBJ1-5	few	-	TGTGCCTGGAGTAAGGGGCCCCGGCAGCCCCAGCATTTT	CAWSKGPRQPQHF
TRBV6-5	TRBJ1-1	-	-	TGTGCCAGCAGACCCCGGGCCGGGGGCACTGAAGCTTTCTTT	CASRPRAGGTEAFF
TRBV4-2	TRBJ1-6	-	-	TGTGCCAGCAGCCAAGACGAGACGGGAAATTCACCCCTCCACTTT	CASSQDETGNSPLHF
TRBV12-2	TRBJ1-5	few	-	TGTGCAAGTCGCTACACCCGGGACAGGGGGCATCAGCCCCAGCATTTT	CASRYTRDRGHQPQHF
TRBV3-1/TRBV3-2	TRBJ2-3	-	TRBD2	TGTGCCAGCAGCCAAGTGGGACTAGCGGGGTACAGCACAGATACGCAGTATTTT	CASSQVGLAGYSTDTQYF
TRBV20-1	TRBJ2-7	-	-	TGCAGTGCCGGCGACCGGAGCGAGCAGTACTTC	CSAGDRSEQYF
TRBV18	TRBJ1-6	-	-	TGTGCCAGCTCAAGGGGCGGGACGGATTATAATTCACCCCTCCACTTT	CASSRGGTDYNSPLHF
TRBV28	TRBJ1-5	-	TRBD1	TGTGCCAGCCGGGCAGGGGGCGCGTGGAGCAATCAGCCCCAGCATTTT	CASRAGGAWSNQPQHF
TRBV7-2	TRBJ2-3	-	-	TGTGCCAGCACGGGGGCTAGCGGCTTCACAGATACGCAGTATTTT	CASTGASGFTDTQYF
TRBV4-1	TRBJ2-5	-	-	TGCGCCAGCAGCCGGATCGGGGACGGTGGGATAGAGACCCAGTACTTC	CASSRIGDGGIETQYF
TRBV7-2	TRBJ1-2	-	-	TGTGCCAGCACCTGGGCAGGGGATGGAGGCTACACCTTC	CASTWAGDGGYTF
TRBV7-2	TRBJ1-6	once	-	TGTGCCAGCAGCTTAAGGTCGCAGGGTTTTAGTTCACCCCTCCACTTT	CASSLRSQGFSSPLHF
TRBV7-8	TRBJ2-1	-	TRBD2	TGTGCCAGCAGCTTGCGGGGGGATTCCTACAATGAGCAGTTCTTC	CASSLRGDSYNEQFF
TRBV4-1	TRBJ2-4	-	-	TGCGCCAGCAGCCAAGAAGGCGGGATAGCCAAAAACATTCAGTACTTC	CASSQEGGIAKNIQYF
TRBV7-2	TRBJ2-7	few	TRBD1	TGTGCCAGCAGCTGGGGACAGGTCCACTCCTACGAGCAGTACTTC	CASSWGQVHSYEQYF
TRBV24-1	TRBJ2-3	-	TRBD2	TGTGCCACCAGTGAGCGAACTAGCGGGAGGAGCACAGATACGCAGTATTTT	CATSERTSGRSTDTQYF
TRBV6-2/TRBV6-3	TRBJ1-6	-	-	TGTGCCAGCAGTGGTAGCTCCTATAATTCACCCCTCCACTTT	CASSGSSYNSPLHF
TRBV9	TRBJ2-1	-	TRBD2	TGTGCCAGCAGCGTAGATTCAGCGGGGTTTTATGAGCAGTTCTTC	CASSVDSAGFYEQFF